The TCR beta chain described here comes from a study of shared clonotypes between healthy human individuals. Study outcomes and limitations: Clonotype sharing among donors was expected to depend on sequencing depth.

Nashville, Tennessee was home to all donors, who were Caucasian adults. The junction had 5 bases not matched to a gene; V was cut back by 7 bases and J by 3 bases. The CDR3 has 14 residues. Germline values: CDR1 SNHLY, CDR2 FYNNEI. For this clone: Its antigen is not identified.

Genomic DNA belonging to each subset was distributed in equal measure over several immunoSEQ plates. Measured with immunoSEQ multiplex PCR; TCRdb has only the in-frame clones, and not every one. In the table there are over 1.5 million clones, around 98% of which are singletons. Source material: naive CD4+ T cells sorted from blood. Indicated subset: CD45RA+ positively selected. V usage is TRBV2 and J usage is TRBJ2-3, with 9 bases matching TRBD1. This sequence originates from a man aged 25-45 years in good health. The CDR3: CASKRDRDTDTQYF. Written as DNA, the CDR3 is TGTGCCAGCAAAAGGGACAGGGATACAGATACGCAGTATTTT.